The following is a T cell receptor (beta chain) sequence with its context. What it binds is unknown. Germline CDR1 reads SGHTA; CDR2 reads FQGNSA. The V end lost 5 bases, the J end lost 4 bases, and 14 bases lay between the germline ends. The CDR3 is made up of 14 amino acids. This entry comes from a study of T cell responses to AZD1222 COVID-19 vaccine. Study-level results: In a largely white British group with more females than males, clonal diversity was possibly underestimated. Vaccine-related CD4 TCRs covered spike, predominating at 160-218 and 743-854. It was only after the peak T cell response that any repertoires were sampled.

Assay used: immunoSEQ multiplex PCR; TCRdb lists only in-frame clones, some missing. Among over 70,000 clones listed, almost 90% were seen once. The chain is built from TRBV7-2 and TRBJ1-1; D uncertain. The origin of this receptor is an adult in good health. This material consisted of peripheral blood, taken on day 0 of MenACWY control vaccination. The CDR3 reads CASSPRFGVTEAFF. Written as DNA, the CDR3 is TGTGCCAGCAGCCCCCGGTTCGGTGTCACTGAAGCTTTCTTT. Filled out from reference TRBV7-2 and TRBJ1-1, the complete variable domain reads GAGVSQSPSNKVTEKGKDVELRCDPISGHTALYWYRQSLGQGLEFLIYFQGNSAPDKSGLPSDRFSAERTGGSVSTLTIQRTQQEDSAVYLCASSPRFGVTEAFFGQGTRLTVV.